The sequence of this TCR beta chain was determined in a study of blood T cells in healthy people across ages. A second 7 to 11 cycle PCR used barcoded and J-beta primers. TCRdb re-called the 5' RACE reads through MiXCR, storing one row per CDR3 protein. The table has over 1,500,000 distinct CDR3 sequences, about 50% seen once; the top ten hold over 2%. Whole-study findings and limits: When set beside aged donors, long-lived donors presented more naive CD4+ cells and higher diversity. TCR beta diversity per million T cells fell roughly linearly with age.

The CDR3 extends over 14 amino acids. Germline V gene sequence: CDR1 DFQATT, CDR2 SNEGSKA (reference sequence). Only a few counts were recorded for this clonotype. As yet, its antigen is unknown. Peripheral blood was drawn, about 9.1 milliliters per donor. They isolated at least 7 million PBMCs from each sample. The receptor was derived from a woman between 40 and 55 years old in good health. The sequenced sample consisted of blood. The chain couples TRBV20-1 to TRBJ2-4; 7 bases agree with TRBD2. The J call may not be correct, given that the DNA end is closer to TRBJ2-7. CDR3 sequence reads: CSARDGRGVYEQYF. The CDR3 region has the DNA TGCAGTGCTAGAGATGGTCGGGGGGTTTACGAGCAGTACTTC.